The sequence of this T cell receptor beta chain was determined in a study of blood T cell repertoires in COVID-19 (dated by TCRdb to about 2020). With respect to the entire study: The collaborator samples originated in the United States, Italy and Spain and spanned the acute and convalescent phases of COVID-19. Deeply sampled blood TCRbeta repertoires from subjects exposed to, actively infected with, or recovered from COVID-19 were included in the dataset. HLA class I and class II types, where available, came from metadata supplied by the sample provider rather than from assay-based typing. Samples came from the ongoing ImmuneRACE study (first 160 participants) plus 1,254 subjects from 6 global collaborators. A freely available public database, intended as a resource for researchers studying the immune response to SARS-CoV-2, is where the repertoires were released. A de-identified subject ID, COVID-19 status, age in years and sex were almost always included in the sample metadata. The prospective study material was composed of cDNA or gDNA derived from T cells, B-cell-depleted T cells, or PBMCs.

General study outcomes and caveats: How much clinical and demographic metadata was included differed by source and by participant, and the metadata was provided uncurated.

The immunoSEQ Assay, a bias-controlled multiplex PCR, was used to amplify TCRbeta CDR3 regions from genomic DNA. As for the original processing: The number of nucleated cells in each sample was estimated by amplification of reference gene primers within the assay. To quantify the absolute abundance of each unique TCRbeta CDR3 rearrangement, sequence reads were collapsed and filtered. Productive Simpson clonality was computed per sample as the square root of Simpson's diversity index over productive rearrangements. Held by TCRdb, this immuneACCESS table contains in-frame sequences only and omits some clones. Under half of the omission traces to an unresolved V gene where checked; the cause of the rest is unknown. The V and J calls and the clone size are those of that table, but D and trimming were determined from the DNA. The sample profile shows 430,000 or so clones; nearly 90% of them were found once. The ten largest clones represent 1.4% of the sample.

Regarding this clone: Which antigen it targets is not known. Base qualities are not recorded, but no much larger clone differs from it by a single base.

Participants in the prospective study were aged about 18 to 95 years, lived in about two dozen United States geographic areas, and enrolled through a virtual design. In the prospective study, participants were assigned to cohorts based on the clinical history participants reported in a screening survey and a study questionnaire. Exposed participants had been in contact, within 2 weeks of entering the study, with a person who had a PCR-confirmed or clinician-diagnosed case of COVID-19. Each participant in the prospective study had whole blood, serum and a nasopharyngeal or oropharyngeal swab collected by mobile phlebotomists. Over a roughly two-month period, participants in the prospective study had the option of providing additional blood draws and questionnaires. Blood samples from the prospective study were shipped frozen or at room temperature prior to DNA extraction. The germline V end is reduced by 5 bases and the J end by 4 bases; junction bases left unmatched: 10. From its cysteine to its phenylalanine, the CDR3 spans 15 amino acids. The CDR3 DNA has 45 bases and is translated from base 1. Taken from the germline V gene, the CDR1 and CDR2 loops are MDHEN and SYDVKM.

This receptor chain uses TRBV28 and TRBJ1-1; 7 bases in the junction line up with TRBD1. Input material: PBMCs or T cells enriched from blood (not recorded which). The clonotype comes from a woman aged 18-30 years who had been exposed to COVID-19. The DNA sequence is given as TGTGCCAGCAGTCCCATACGGACAGGACCCACTGAAGCTTTCTTT. The translation is CASSPIRTGPTEAFF.